The clone carrying this T cell receptor beta chain occurred a few times. This record comes from a study of T cell responses to AZD1222 COVID-19 vaccine. Trimming removed 1 base from V and 4 bases from J, with 14 bases in between. The CDR3 is made up of 16 amino acids. Germline lookup yields CDR1 LGHDT and CDR2 YNNKEL (reference sequence). Here immunoSEQ multiplex PCR was the method, and the copy in TCRdb shows in-frame clones only, minus some. This table has some 140,000 clones, 86% appearing once. The rearrangement links TRBV3-1 (or the pseudogene TRBV3-2) to TRBJ2-1; D ambiguous. This TCR was recovered from an adult in good health. The sample here was peripheral blood, taken on day 0 of MenACWY control vaccination. CDR3 residues: CASSQGTVEIYNEQFF. The CDR3 region has the DNA TGTGCCAGCAGCCAAGGGACCGTGGAAATATACAATGAGCAGTTCTTC.